These T cell receptor beta chains were read from a single sample in a study of CD8 T cells in Susac syndrome. TCRdb reanalysed the immunoSEQ multiplex PCR reads using MiXCR and keeps one entry per CDR3 protein. In the table there are 150,000 or so distinct CDR3 sequences, roughly 95% of which are singletons. The specimen was CD4+ T cells from PBMCs. The receptors shown here come from a human donor with Susac syndrome. Both conserved end residues are part of each CDR3. Each record gives: clone size, J gene, V gene, D gene, CDR3 protein, CDR3 DNA. A D gene is named only where the DNA matches it firmly. Clone size appears in some rows only: once, few, many, or a class for an expanded clone.

abundance: once; j_gene: TRBJ2-1; v_gene: TRBV3-1; d_gene: -; CDR3aa: CASSLRKGGDNEQFF; CDR3nt: TGTGCCAGCAGCCTGAGAAAGGGGGGAGACAATGAGCAGTTCTTC
abundance: -; j_gene: TRBJ1-2; v_gene: TRBV19; d_gene: -; CDR3aa: CASRNGQRDGYTF; CDR3nt: TGTGCCAGTAGAAATGGCCAAAGGGATGGCTACACCTTC
abundance: once; j_gene: TRBJ1-1; v_gene: TRBV7-2; d_gene: -; CDR3aa: CASSLVTGRSNTEAFF; CDR3nt: TGTGCCAGCAGCTTAGTCACAGGGCGCTCGAACACTGAAGCTTTCTTT
abundance: -; j_gene: TRBJ1-1; v_gene: TRBV23-1; d_gene: -; CDR3aa: CASSQSWARQELNTEAFF; CDR3nt: TGCGCCAGCAGTCAATCGTGGGCTAGGCAGGAGCTGAACACTGAAGCTTTCTTT
abundance: -; j_gene: TRBJ1-2; v_gene: TRBV12-3/TRBV12-4; d_gene: -; CDR3aa: CASSLRGNYGYTF; CDR3nt: TGTGCCAGCAGTTTAAGGGGGAACTATGGCTACACCTTC
abundance: -; j_gene: TRBJ2-6; v_gene: TRBV4-1; d_gene: TRBD1; CDR3aa: CASSPDGTGSPGANVLTF; CDR3nt: TGCGCCAGCAGCCCCGATGGGACAGGGTCTCCTGGGGCCAACGTCCTGACTTTC
abundance: -; j_gene: TRBJ2-3; v_gene: TRBV7-8; d_gene: -; CDR3aa: CASSSPPSTDTQYF; CDR3nt: TGTGCCAGCAGCTCACCACCTAGCACAGATACGCAGTATTTT
abundance: -; j_gene: TRBJ1-1; v_gene: TRBV29-1; d_gene: TRBD1; CDR3aa: CSVEGGTGDGTEAFF; CDR3nt: TGCAGCGTTGAAGGAGGGACAGGGGACGGCACTGAAGCTTTCTTT
abundance: -; j_gene: TRBJ2-5; v_gene: TRBV3-1; d_gene: TRBD2; CDR3aa: CASSQYGLAEETQYF; CDR3nt: TGTGCCAGCAGCCAATACGGACTAGCAGAGGAGACCCAGTACTTC
abundance: -; j_gene: TRBJ2-3; v_gene: TRBV20-1; d_gene: -; CDR3aa: CSAQQASRTDTQYF; CDR3nt: TGCAGTGCCCAGCAGGCCTCACGCACAGATACGCAGTATTTT
abundance: -; j_gene: TRBJ1-3; v_gene: TRBV20-1; d_gene: -; CDR3aa: CSARPSGNTIYF; CDR3nt: TGCAGTGCTCGCCCCTCTGGAAACACCATATATTTT
abundance: -; j_gene: TRBJ1-5; v_gene: TRBV28; d_gene: -; CDR3aa: CASSPPYSNQPQHF; CDR3nt: TGTGCCAGCAGTCCTCCTTATAGCAATCAGCCCCAGCATTTT
abundance: -; j_gene: TRBJ1-3; v_gene: TRBV5-1; d_gene: -; CDR3aa: CASSLHLRHSGNTIYF; CDR3nt: TGCGCCAGCAGTTTGCACCTCCGACACTCTGGAAACACCATATATTTT
abundance: -; j_gene: TRBJ2-6; v_gene: TRBV27; d_gene: -; CDR3aa: CASRGLDSGANVLTF; CDR3nt: TGTGCCAGCAGGGGCCTGGACTCTGGGGCCAACGTCCTGACTTTC
abundance: -; j_gene: TRBJ2-1; v_gene: TRBV9; d_gene: -; CDR3aa: CASSVGGGLDYNEQFF; CDR3nt: TGTGCCAGCAGCGTAGGGGGGGGCCTGGACTACAATGAGCAGTTCTTC
abundance: -; j_gene: TRBJ1-1; v_gene: TRBV20-1; d_gene: -; CDR3aa: CSASEGHLNTEAFF; CDR3nt: TGCAGTGCCAGCGAGGGGCACCTGAACACTGAAGCTTTCTTT
abundance: -; j_gene: TRBJ2-5; v_gene: TRBV7-2; d_gene: -; CDR3aa: CASSPRGSSQETQYF; CDR3nt: TGTGCCAGCAGCCCACGGGGGAGCTCCCAAGAGACCCAGTACTTC
abundance: -; j_gene: TRBJ1-1; v_gene: TRBV4-1; d_gene: -; CDR3aa: CASSHEGLAEAFF; CDR3nt: TGCGCCAGCAGCCACGAGGGGCTTGCTGAAGCTTTCTTT
abundance: -; j_gene: TRBJ2-7; v_gene: TRBV15; d_gene: TRBD2; CDR3aa: CATSRDSGRAHEQYF; CDR3nt: TGTGCCACCAGCAGAGATAGCGGGAGGGCCCACGAGCAGTACTTC
abundance: -; j_gene: TRBJ2-3; v_gene: TRBV29-1; d_gene: -; CDR3aa: CSVPRGRTDTQYF; CDR3nt: TGCAGCGTACCCCGTGGACGCACAGATACGCAGTATTTT
abundance: -; j_gene: TRBJ1-2; v_gene: TRBV20-1; d_gene: TRBD1; CDR3aa: CSAMLLGTEGGYTF; CDR3nt: TGCAGTGCTATGTTACTAGGGACAGAAGGGGGCTACACCTTC
abundance: -; j_gene: TRBJ1-1; v_gene: TRBV20-1; d_gene: -; CDR3aa: CSARWGAGRNTEAFF; CDR3nt: TGCAGTGCTAGGTGGGGGGCCGGTAGGAACACTGAAGCTTTCTTT
abundance: -; j_gene: TRBJ2-5; v_gene: TRBV6-5; d_gene: TRBD2; CDR3aa: CASSYSGLAVQETQYF; CDR3nt: TGTGCCAGCAGTTACAGTGGTCTAGCGGTCCAAGAGACCCAGTACTTC